This T cell receptor beta chain was obtained from a study of T cell responses to AZD1222 COVID-19 vaccine. The table came from immunoSEQ multiplex PCR; TCRdb's copy has only in-frame clones and leaves some out. The table has more than 60,000 clones, roughly 84% seen once. V lost 4 bases and J lost 3; bases outside the gene matches: 6. This CDR3 contains 15 residues. Germline CDR1 and CDR2: ENHRY and SYGVKD. This receptor was identified in an adult who received the AZD1222 COVID-19 vaccine. The rearrangement joins TRBV10-3 to TRBJ1-1, with 9 bases aligning to TRBD1. The sequencing here drew on peripheral blood, taken 28 days after the second AZD1222 dose. CDR3 region: CAISAGTGSYTEAFF. DNA for the CDR3: TGTGCCATCAGTGCCGGGACAGGGTCGTACACTGAAGCTTTCTTT.